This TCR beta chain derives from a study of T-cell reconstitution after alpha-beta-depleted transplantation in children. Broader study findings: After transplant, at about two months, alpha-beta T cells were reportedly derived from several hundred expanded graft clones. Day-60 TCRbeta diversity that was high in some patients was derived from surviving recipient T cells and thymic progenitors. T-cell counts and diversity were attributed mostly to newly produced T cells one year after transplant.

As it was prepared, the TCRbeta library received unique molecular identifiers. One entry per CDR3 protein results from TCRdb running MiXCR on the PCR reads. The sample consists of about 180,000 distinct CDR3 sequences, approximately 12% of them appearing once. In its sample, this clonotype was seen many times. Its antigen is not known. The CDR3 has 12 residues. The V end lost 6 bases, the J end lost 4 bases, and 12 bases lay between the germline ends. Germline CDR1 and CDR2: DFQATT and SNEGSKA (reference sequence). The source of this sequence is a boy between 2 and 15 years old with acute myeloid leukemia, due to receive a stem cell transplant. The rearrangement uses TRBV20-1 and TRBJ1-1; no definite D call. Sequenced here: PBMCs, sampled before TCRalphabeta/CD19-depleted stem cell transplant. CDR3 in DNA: TGCAGTGCGTTTAGATCCGGCACTGAAGCTTTCTTT. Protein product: CSAFRSGTEAFF.